Listed below are T cell receptor beta chains from one sample, sequenced in a study of blood T cell repertoires in COVID-19. TCRdb keeps only in-frame clones here, not all; method: immunoSEQ multiplex PCR. The sample yields around 230,000 clones, 75% to 90% seen once. The source material was peripheral blood. Receptors originate from a woman aged 60-75 years with active or convalescent COVID-19. Both conserved end residues are part of each CDR3. The order of the fields is V gene, clone size, D gene, J gene, CDR3 DNA, CDR3 protein. The D gene is left open where the match is weak. A clone size is listed for some rows: how often the clone was seen (once, few, many), or a class if it is expanded.

>TRBV27|-|TRBD1|TRBJ1-2
TGTGCCAGCAGTTTCGCAGGGGGGAACTATGGCTACACCTTC
CASSFAGGNYGYTF
>TRBV5-1|-|-|TRBJ2-7
TGCGCCAGCAGGGCGGGGGACAACTCCTACGAGCAGTACTTC
CASRAGDNSYEQYF
>TRBV4-2|-|-|TRBJ2-7
TGTGCCAGCAGCCAAGAGGCCAGGGGCTCCTACGAGCAGTACTTC
CASSQEARGSYEQYF
>TRBV2|once|TRBD2|TRBJ2-7
TGTGCCAGCCTCAGCCCTCGGGGGGTCGAGCAGTACTTC
CASLSPRGVEQYF
>TRBV6-2/TRBV6-3|-|TRBD2|TRBJ2-7
TGTGCCAGCAGCGATAGCGGGACCCCCTACGAGCAGTACTTC
CASSDSGTPYEQYF
>TRBV6-6|-|TRBD1|TRBJ2-4
TGTGCCAGCTTCCGACAGGGGGCATTGAGGAACATTCAGTACTTC
CASFRQGALRNIQYF
>TRBV5-1|-|TRBD2|TRBJ2-1
TGCGCCAGCAGCTTGGTTGCGGGGGTAGTTTTGTATGAGCAGTTCTTC
CASSLVAGVVLYEQFF
>TRBV6-5|-|TRBD1|TRBJ2-1
TGTGCCAGCAGCCCCACGACAGGGTGGGTGCAGTTCTTC
CASSPTTGWVQFF
>TRBV3-1/TRBV3-2|-|-|TRBJ2-7
TGTGCCAGCAGCCAAGTAGCGGCTGGGGAGCAGTACTTC
CASSQVAAGEQYF
>TRBV6-5|-|TRBD1|TRBJ1-1
TGTGCCAGCAGTTACGAACAGGGGGCGCGAACTGAAGCTTTCTTT
CASSYEQGARTEAFF
>TRBV10-3|-|TRBD1|TRBJ1-3
TGTGCCATCAGTGTAACAGGGGGCGAGGCCACCATATATTTT
CAISVTGGEATIYF
>TRBV19|-|-|TRBJ2-6
TGTGCGGGCGGGGCCAACGTCCTGACTTTC
CAGGANVLTF
>TRBV7-3|-|TRBD2|TRBJ2-3
TGTGCCAGCAGCTTTGGTAGCGGGGGCTACACAGATACGCAGTATTTT
CASSFGSGGYTDTQYF
>TRBV15|-|TRBD2|TRBJ2-3
TGTGCCACCAGCAGAGATCTAGCGGGGGGGCGTGGAGATACGCAGTATTTT
CATSRDLAGGRGDTQYF
>TRBV5-1|-|TRBD1|TRBJ1-1
TGCGCCAGCAGCTTGGCGGGACAGGGGTTTGAAGCTTTCTTT
CASSLAGQGFEAFF
>TRBV6-4|-|TRBD2|TRBJ2-3
TGTGCCAGCAGTCCCGGACTAGCGGGCACAGATACGCAGTATTTT
CASSPGLAGTDTQYF
>TRBV21-1|-|-|TRBJ2-2
TGTGCCACCTCGCCTGAGGGGGGGGCGCCCGGGGAGCTGTTTTTT
CATSPEGGAPGELFF
>TRBV19|once|-|TRBJ1-4
TGTGCCAGTAGTGCCGAGACTGGCGCAACTAATGAAAAACTGTTTTTT
CASSAETGATNEKLFF
>TRBV5-1|-|-|TRBJ1-4
TGCGCCAGCAGCCCCCTCCGGACAGCAACTAATGAAAAACTGTTTTTT
CASSPLRTATNEKLFF
>TRBV7-9|-|-|TRBJ2-7
TGTGCCAGCAGCTTAGCCTTCTCGACTTGGAGTTCGGCCGAGCAGTACTTC
CASSLAFSTWSSAEQYF
>TRBV7-2|-|TRBD1|TRBJ2-7
TGTGCCAGCAGCGTACAGGGGGCTCACGAGCAGTACTTC
CASSVQGAHEQYF
>TRBV7-3|-|TRBD2|TRBJ2-3
TGTGCCAGCAGCTTAAACCAGCGGGGAAGCACAGATACGCAGTATTTT
CASSLNQRGSTDTQYF
>TRBV10-2|-|TRBD1|TRBJ1-5
TGCGCCAGTTCGACAGGGGGCAATCAGCCCCAGCATTTT
CASSTGGNQPQHF
>TRBV7-9|-|-|TRBJ1-1
TGTGCCAGCAGCCCGATGCTGGAAACAGGGAGAACTTTCTTT
CASSPMLETGRTFF
>TRBV5-1|medium-sized|TRBD1|TRBJ2-7
TGCGCCAGCAGCTTGGAAAACCCGGGACAGGAAGAGCAGTACTTC
CASSLENPGQEEQYF
>TRBV5-6|few|-|TRBJ1-1
TGTGCCAGCAGTAGGCAGGGGCCCGAAGCTTTCTTT
CASSRQGPEAFF
>TRBV18|-|TRBD1|TRBJ2-7
TGTGCCAGCTCACCCGGGACAGGGAGTCCCTACGAGCAGTACTTC
CASSPGTGSPYEQYF
>TRBV7-9|-|-|TRBJ1-1
TGTGCCAGCAGCCCCCGTTCTTGGGGGCTGACATTGAACACTGAAGCTTTCTTT
CASSPRSWGLTLNTEAFF
>TRBV5-4|-|-|TRBJ1-3
TGTGCCAGCAGCCCCACCAGAACCGGAAACACCATATATTTT
CASSPTRTGNTIYF
>TRBV2|-|-|TRBJ2-3
TGTGCCAGCTTATCTAGCGCCCAAGATACGCAGTATTTT
CASLSSAQDTQYF
>TRBV18|-|-|TRBJ2-2
TGTGCCAGCTCAGAAGGGGCCACCGGGGAGCTGTTTTTT
CASSEGATGELFF
>TRBV7-2|-|-|TRBJ1-5
TGTGCCAGCAGCCTAAGCCCGGGAGGGCAGCCCCAGCATTTT
CASSLSPGGQPQHF